Each of the 3 T cell receptor beta chains below was sequenced from the same sample in a study of T cell responses to AZD1222 COVID-19 vaccine. Sequencing used immunoSEQ multiplex PCR; TCRdb keeps in-frame clones, though not all of them. This sample carries fewer than 150,000 clones, over 85% of them seen once, and the ten largest clones take approximately 3.4%. The sequencing here drew on peripheral blood, taken on day 0 of AZD1222 vaccination. The receptor set was obtained from an adult in good health.

V is TRBV4-2 and J is TRBJ1-1; a weak D match, TRBD1 (5 bases). With 1 base removed from V and 0 bases from J, the gap between germline ends came to 12 bases. Germline V gene data show CDR1 as LGHNA and CDR2 as YNFKEQ. The CDR3 is 16 amino acids. The CDR3 nucleotides read TGTGCCAGCAGCCAAGTCACCGGGACGATGAACACTGAAGCTTTCTTT. Its translation: CASSQVTGTMNTEAFF.

The V and J genes are TRBV6-1 and TRBJ1-2; weak D call: TRBD1 (6 bases). This CDR3 is built from 17 residues. Germline V gives CDR1 MNHNS, CDR2 SASEGT. Trimming took 8 bases from V and 8 from J, leaving 30 bases between them. In DNA form, the CDR3 reads TGTGCCAGCGATGAAGCAAAGGCCGAATCGACAGGCGAAGGCTACACCTTC. This translates into CASDEAKAESTGEGYTF.

The J gene is TRBJ1-2, the V gene TRBV6-5; D not resolved. Germline V gene data show CDR1 as MNHEY and CDR2 as SVGAGI. The length of the CDR3 is 13 residues. The V end was cut by 7 bases, the J end by 3 bases, with 12 bases between. The CDR3 DNA sequence: TGTGCCAGCAACTATCTAAAAGACTATGGCTACACCTTC. Translating gives CASNYLKDYGYTF.